This TCR beta chain was sequenced for a study of blood T cells in healthy people across ages. Trimming removed 4 bases at V and 2 bases at J, with 11 bases between. This CDR3 has 13 amino acids. Germline-derived CDR1 and CDR2 are DFQATT and SNEGSKA (reference sequence). Study-wide points: Naive T cell percentage by flow cytometry tracked strongly with beta diversity. CMV status of donors was unknown, possibly confounding expanded clonotype changes.

A second PCR, run for roughly 7 to 12 cycles, used a sample-barcoded 5' primer plus a J-beta primer mix. Each cDNA was tagged by a template-switch adaptor containing 12 random nucleotides. TCRdb used MiXCR to reprocess the 5' RACE reads, holding one entry per CDR3 protein. This table has around 1,500,000 distinct CDR3 sequences, over 25% appearing once. This clonotype was observed a few times. What it binds is not known. The receptor comes from a woman in her twenties or thirties in good health. The sample consisted of blood. The chain is built from TRBV20-1 and TRBJ1-1, with D possibly being TRBD1 (5 bases). The CDR3 DNA is TGCAGTGCTATCCCAGGGCAAAACACTGAAGCTTTCTTT. Translating gives CSAIPGQNTEAFF.